A single sample gave rise to the 8 T cell receptor beta chains below, sequenced in a study of T cells after yellow fever vaccination (dated by TCRdb to about 2019). The intended sense of this specimen's treatment or condition label: live attenuated yellow fever vaccine strain. Receptor amplification or capture employed 5' RACE. This sample was sequenced with an Illumina HiSeq 2500. TCRdb applied fastp at Q25 and MiXCR to the public reads, then kept only in-frame beta chains. Here each entry gathers all rows of one CDR3 protein and keeps the most common genes and DNA. The sample has some 120,000 distinct CDR3 sequences on record, 6% to 8% of them singletons. Of the sample, around 2.7% is held by the ten largest clones. Sequencing was performed on CD4+ T cells sorted from PBMCs, taken around 10 days after the first yellow fever vaccination. The receptors originated from a man aged 18 to 29 who received the YFV17D yellow fever vaccine.

This clonotype was observed a few times. The chain carries TRBV4-1 and TRBJ1-2; 8 positions agree with TRBD1. CDR1 is MGHRA, CDR2 YSYEKL, per germline. The CDR3 loop spans 17 amino acids. J was trimmed by 7 bases and V by 0 bases; bases with no gene match: 13. The CDR3 DNA follows: TGCGCCAGCAGCCAAGAAGGCAGGGGGCTCCCTATGGGTGGCTACACCTTC. It is translated as CASSQEGRGLPMGGYTF.

This clonotype was seen ten or more times. This rearrangement joins TRBV24-1 to TRBJ2-7; D gene uncertain. Trimming removed 10 bases at V and 2 bases at J, with 20 bases between. Per germline, CDR1 KGHDR and CDR2 SFDVKD. The CDR3 runs to 15 residues. CDR3 region: CATPGRAHIPYEQYV. In DNA, the CDR3 is TGTGCCACTCCTGGACGGGCCCACATCCCCTACGAGCAGTACGTC.

This clonotype was observed at least ten times. The chain uses TRBV27 and TRBJ1-4; D call uncertain. The CDR3 is 15 amino acids. Germline CDR1 and CDR2: MNHEY and SMNVEV (reference sequence). Trimming removed 6 bases from V and 0 bases from J, with 11 bases in between. CDR3: CASSPVWATNEKLFF. CDR3 in DNA: TGTGCCAGCAGCCCCGTTTGGGCAACTAATGAAAAACTGTTTTTT. Full variable domain (rest looked up from reference TRBV27 and TRBJ1-4): EAQVTQNPRYLITVTGKKLTVTCSQNMNHEYMSWYRQDPGLGLRQIYYSMNVEVTDKGDVPEGYKVSRKEKRNFPLILESPSPNQTSLYFCASSPVWATNEKLFFGSGTQLSVL.

This clonotype has a count of ten or more. This chain uses TRBV28 with TRBJ2-5; possibly TRBD2 for D (5 bases). CDR1 and CDR2 (germline): MDHEN, SYDVKM. The CDR3 runs 13 residues. V gave up 7 bases and J gave up 2 bases, with 11 bases separating them. The CDR3 sequence is CASKPSGQETQYF. CDR3 nucleotides: TGTGCCAGCAAGCCCAGCGGTCAAGAGACCCAGTACTTC.

This clonotype was seen at least ten times. This chain joins TRBV5-6 and TRBJ1-5; D possibly corresponds to TRBD1 (5 bases). V lost 1 base and J lost 4, with 15 bases in between. This CDR3 has 16 residues. Germline CDR1 and CDR2: SGHDT and YYEEEE. The CDR3 DNA is TGTGCCAGCAGCTTGTCTCCTGGGGGAAGAAATCAGCCCCAGCATTTT. As protein: CASSLSPGGRNQPQHF.

This rearrangement joins TRBV6-1 to TRBJ1-4, with 7 bases identical to TRBD1. The CDR3 covers 14 residues. Germline CDR1 reads MNHNS; CDR2 reads SASEGT. The V segment lost 7 bases and the J segment 8 bases; nucleotides outside the gene matches: 10. The CDR3 nucleotides are TGTGCCAGCACCATACAGGGGTTACGGGAAAAACTGTTTTTT. Protein product: CASTIQGLREKLFF.

V is TRBV20-1 and J is TRBJ2-7; 12 nucleotides agree with TRBD2. The germline CDR1 and CDR2 sequences are DFQATT and SNEGSKA (reference sequence). The junction had 3 bases not matched to a gene; V was cut back by 6 bases and J by 0 bases. The CDR3 extends over 14 amino acids. The CDR3 nucleotides read TGCAGTGCGTTACTAGCGGGGGGCTCCTACGAGCAGTACGTC. Translated: CSALLAGGSYEQYV.

Turning to this clonotype: A much larger clone lies one base from this, so it may be a read error. The chain is built from TRBV4-2 and TRBJ2-5, with 9 bases aligning to TRBD2. Germline lookup yields CDR1 LGHNA and CDR2 YNFKEQ. There are 16 residues in the CDR3. The chain's CDR3 is CDSSQGGGAGAETQYF. CDR3 DNA: TGTGACAGCAGCCAAGGCGGGGGGGCCGGCGCTGAGACCCAGTACTTC.